Sequencing of this T cell receptor (beta chain) was carried out in a study of graft-versus-host responses after intestinal transplantation. Whole-study findings and limits: The presence of high graft-versus-host to host-versus-graft clonal ratios in allografts characterized patients with graft-donor T cell macrochimerism. The marrow of recipients harbored GvH clones, and ileum or blood showed some of them first.

Trimming took off 5 bases at V and 0 bases at J, with 14 bases between the two ends. CDR3 length: 16 amino acids. Germline V gives CDR1 SGHTA, CDR2 FQGNSA. Clones were sequenced by immunoSEQ multiplex PCR, and TCRdb holds only the in-frame ones, with some missing. This sample yields around 97,000 clones, of which around 91% are seen a single time; 0.15% to 0.2% belongs to the top ten. About this clone: Its target is not known.

The V gene is TRBV7-2, the J gene TRBJ2-1; D perhaps matches TRBD1 (6 bases). This specimen consisted of unstimulated CD4+ T cells sorted from spleen or lymph node cells, obtained before transplant. This TCR derives from a human donor who was the organ donor for an intestinal transplant. The CDR3 bases are TGTGCCAGCAGCGTGGCCGGACAGAGCTCCTACAATGAGCAGTTCTTC. It translates to CASSVAGQSSYNEQFF.